Listed below are T cell receptor beta chains from one sample, sequenced in a study of beta chain features in type 1 diabetes. Profiled with immunoSEQ multiplex PCR; TCRdb holds only in-frame clones, not every one. The data show around 340,000 clones, with about 19% seen just once and around 0.04% held by the top ten. The sequencing input was naive CD4+ T cells from blood. The receptors originated from a woman aged 18 to 35 in good health. Both conserved end residues are trimmed from each CDR3.

cdr3_aa	j_call	v_call
ASSLRAGTAGSGELF	TRBJ2-2	TRBV11-3
AWSVGDRYTEAF	TRBJ1-1	TRBV30
ASSPGQGFYEQY	TRBJ2-7	TRBV27
ASSFLPDYSQETQY	TRBJ2-5	TRBV5-4
ASSLGTFEKLF	TRBJ1-4	TRBV14
ASSFTTGQETQY	TRBJ2-5	TRBV7-9
AISEGSGGAVETQY	TRBJ2-5	TRBV10-3
ASSLAQGSSGELF	TRBJ2-2	TRBV5-1
AISGGSGGGIYEQF	TRBJ2-1	TRBV10-3
ATGQGYNAEAF	TRBJ1-1	TRBV2
ASSIGQGYGYT	TRBJ1-2	TRBV19
ASSLRQDYGYT	TRBJ1-2	TRBV7-8
ASSTPGVNYGYT	TRBJ1-2	TRBV6-5
AWKGQGVGELF	TRBJ2-2	TRBV30
ASSTPGHSYEQY	TRBJ2-7	TRBV6-5
ASNSPGQGENEQF	TRBJ2-1	TRBV6-5
ASSLEPSIEQY	TRBJ2-7	TRBV5-1
ASSQPTSGMRDTQY	TRBJ2-3	TRBV4-1
AIGAGGNQPQH	TRBJ1-5	TRBV10-3
ASWQGRYGYT	TRBJ1-2	TRBV12-5
ASSDSEANYGYT	TRBJ1-2	TRBV2
ASSPGQGETQY	TRBJ2-5	TRBV11-2
ASSSGQPYTEAF	TRBJ1-1	TRBV6-5
ASSQGLAGGAKNEQY	TRBJ2-7	TRBV7-8
ASSATGTGGPDTQY	TRBJ2-3	TRBV9
ASSPPGTSGYNEQF	TRBJ2-1	TRBV18
ASSVYVGAYNEQF	TRBJ2-1	TRBV9
SAQGIAGDTDTQY	TRBJ2-3	TRBV29-1
ASSPGTGGRSYEQY	TRBJ2-7	TRBV18
ASSGQGQYEQY	TRBJ2-7	TRBV2
ASSPTREAYT	TRBJ1-2	TRBV5-1
ASSPSVASGTYEQY	TRBJ2-7	TRBV7-9
ASSSWTSGVADTQY	TRBJ2-3	TRBV9
ASRDRVMSEQF	TRBJ2-1	TRBV2
AWTGGTYGYT	TRBJ1-2	TRBV30
ASSPLEFYGYT	TRBJ1-2	TRBV18
ASSLTRPETQY	TRBJ2-5	TRBV7-9
ASSPPGTGPKGYT	TRBJ1-2	TRBV27
AWSNAGLLNTEAF	TRBJ1-1	TRBV30
ASSKWAGIKETQY	TRBJ2-5	TRBV21-1
ASRARQGAEETQY	TRBJ2-5	TRBV5-1
SGTASTDTQY	TRBJ2-3	TRBV29-1
ATSRSEGLVSYEQY	TRBJ2-7	TRBV15
ASSIFLGVLGYT	TRBJ1-2	TRBV4-1
AYLTGSNQY	TRBJ2-5	TRBV30
ATSRPRGERGNIQY	TRBJ2-4	TRBV15
ASSQVLAVNTGELF	TRBJ2-2	TRBV4-2
ASSYQDRGSGELF	TRBJ2-2	TRBV19
ASSRDRGNEQF	TRBJ2-1	TRBV18
AWSLRYEQY	TRBJ2-7	TRBV30
ASSPVGGPNQPQH	TRBJ1-5	TRBV7-9
ASSRDSYGYT	TRBJ1-2	TRBV5-1
AISSRTGGNEQF	TRBJ2-1	TRBV10-3
AIRGQGRAYNEQF	TRBJ2-1	TRBV10-3
ASSLSLARETQY	TRBJ2-5	TRBV28